This T cell receptor beta chain was sequenced during a study of tumor and adjacent non-tumor tissue in lung cancer. Study-level results: Shorter survival was associated with higher TCR diversity in tumors. Normal lung showed higher cumulative top 100 clone frequency than tumor.

The sample holds many counts of this clonotype. Antigen unknown. The template was RNA from unsorted bulk tissue. A modified ARM-PCR protocol with three rounds of nested PCR amplified TCRbeta. A single record per CDR3 protein comes from TCRdb applying MiXCR to the multiplex PCR reads. The sample carries about 93,000 distinct CDR3 sequences, around 65% recorded once. V lost 6 bases and J lost 2, with 16 bases in between. Germline CDR1 and CDR2: MDHEN and SYDVKM. The CDR3 has 15 amino acids. The receptor's source is a man aged 70 or older with non-small cell lung cancer. The sample consisted of lung tumor tissue. The chain is built from TRBV28 and TRBJ1-2, with D possibly matching TRBD1 (6 bases). The CDR3: CASSTLPQGNYGYTF. CDR3 DNA sequence: TGTGCCAGCAGCACCCTACCACAGGGAAACTATGGCTACACCTTC.